This TCR beta chain was recovered during a study of glioma-infiltrating T cells after dendritic cell vaccination. Generated by immunoSEQ multiplex PCR, the TCRdb table keeps only in-frame clones and is missing some. Here the sample spans about 64,000 clones, around four fifths being singletons. The CDR3 runs to 10 residues. Trimming cost V 8 bases and J 9 bases, with 11 bases left between them. CDR1 and CDR2 from the germline V gene are LNHDA and SQIVND (reference sequence). Sequenced here: blood, sampled before dendritic cell vaccination. This rearrangement joins TRBV19 to TRBJ2-7; possibly TRBD2 for D (5 bases). The TCR sequence derives from a human donor with glioblastoma. CDR3 sequence reads: CASGTGGQYF. As DNA, the CDR3 is TGTGCCAGTGGAACTGGAGGGCAGTACTTC.